Listed below are T cell receptor beta chains from one sample, sequenced in a study of metastatic and nonmetastatic thyroid tumors. With MiXCR, TCRdb reprocessed the PCR reads. The top ten hold approximately 8% of the sample, which has about 20,000 clones, roughly 12% seen once. The sample consisted of blood. Source of these receptors: a female donor with papillary thyroid cancer or a benign thyroid nodule (not recorded which). Some clones in this sample may be carry-over from other donors' samples. The CDR3 runs from the conserved cysteine through the conserved F or W. The D gene is left open where the match is weak. Clone size appears in some rows only: once, few, many, or a class for an expanded clone.

D gene	J gene	clone size	V gene	CDR3 DNA	CDR3 protein
NA	TRBJ1-2	many	TRBV7-9	TGTGCCAGCAGCTTAGAGGGCTATGGCTACACCTTC	CASSLEGYGYTF
NA	TRBJ1-6	many	TRBV7-2	TGTGCCAGCAGCTTAAGAGCTCCCCTTTCACCCCTCCACTTT	CASSLRAPLSPLHF
NA	TRBJ2-7	many	TRBV5-6	TGTGCCAGCAGCACCCCGTCGGGTGTGGGCTACGAGCAGTACTTC	CASSTPSGVGYEQYF
TRBD2	TRBJ2-7	many	TRBV7-2	TGTGCCAGCAGTTGGACTAGCGGGGACACCTACGAGCAGTACTTC	CASSWTSGDTYEQYF
NA	TRBJ2-1	medium-sized	TRBV6-4	TGTGCCAGCAGTGACGGGGCGGGACCTAATGAGCAGTTCTTC	CASSDGAGPNEQFF
TRBD2	TRBJ2-7	many	TRBV7-9	TGTGCCAGCAGCCAAGGACTAGCGGGAGTTTACGAGCAGTACTTC	CASSQGLAGVYEQYF
NA	TRBJ2-6	many	TRBV6-2/TRBV6-3	TGTGCCAGCAGACGTATCGACAGAGACTCTGGGGCCAACGTCCTGACTTTC	CASRRIDRDSGANVLTF
NA	TRBJ1-5	NA	TRBV4-1	TGCGCCAGCAGCCAAGTGGTGGGGAGCAATCAGCCCCAGCATTTT	CASSQVVGSNQPQHF
NA	TRBJ2-1	medium-sized	TRBV6-4	TGTGCCAGCAGTGACTCAGGGGTGAGCAATGAGCAGTTCTTC	CASSDSGVSNEQFF
NA	TRBJ2-7	many	TRBV5-1	TGCGCCAGCAGCTTACTCGCCGACTCCTACGAGCAGTACTTC	CASSLLADSYEQYF
TRBD2	TRBJ2-2	many	TRBV4-2	TGTGCCAGCAGCCAAATAGGGACTAGCGGGAGTATAAGCACCGGGGAGCTGTTTTTT	CASSQIGTSGSISTGELFF
TRBD2	TRBJ2-5	many	TRBV24-1	TGTGCCACCAGTGTCACGGGAGGGGAAGAGACCCAGTACTTC	CATSVTGGEETQYF
NA	TRBJ2-7	many	TRBV20-1	TGCAGTGCAGACGGAGGCAACCGGGCCGACGAGCAGTACTTC	CSADGGNRADEQYF
TRBD1	TRBJ2-2	many	TRBV4-3	TGCGCCAGCAGGGGACAGGGAGACACCGGGGAGCTGTTTTTT	CASRGQGDTGELFF
NA	TRBJ1-1	medium-sized	TRBV6-2/TRBV6-3	TGTGCCAGCAGGGGAAAAGGGTTGAACACTGAAGCTTTCTTT	CASRGKGLNTEAFF
NA	TRBJ1-5	NA	TRBV6-2/TRBV6-3	TGTGCCAGCAGTTACTCTTTCGCCAGAGATCAGCCCCAGCATTTT	CASSYSFARDQPQHF
NA	TRBJ2-3	few	TRBV24-1	TGTGCCACCAGTGATGGGGTCCTCACAGATACGCAGTATTTT	CATSDGVLTDTQYF
NA	TRBJ2-3	many	TRBV20-1	TGCAGTGCTAGAGATCTGGGGGGCGCGGATACGCAGTATTTT	CSARDLGGADTQYF
NA	TRBJ1-1	medium-sized	TRBV6-1	TGTGCCAGCGGGCGGACTGAAGCTTTCTTT	CASGRTEAFF
TRBD2	TRBJ2-1	many	TRBV5-1	TGCGCCAGCAGCTGGGGGACTAGCGCCGATGAGCAGTTCTTC	CASSWGTSADEQFF
TRBD2	TRBJ2-2	many	TRBV30	TGTGCCTGGAGGGGGACTAGCGGGAGGGAGGAGCTGTTTTTT	CAWRGTSGREELFF
NA	TRBJ1-5	NA	TRBV28	TGTGCCAGCAGTTCTTCAGGGGATAAAGGTAAGCCCAAGCATTTT	CASSSSGDKGKPKHF
TRBD1	TRBJ2-2	medium-sized	TRBV28	TGTGCCAGCAGTTCCTACAGGGGGTCGAACACCGGGGAGCTGTTTTTT	CASSSYRGSNTGELFF
TRBD2	TRBJ2-1	many	TRBV4-3	TGCGCCAGCAGCCAACTAGCGGGAGACTACAATGAGCAGTTCTTC	CASSQLAGDYNEQFF
TRBD1	TRBJ1-1	many	TRBV5-1	TGCGCCAGCAGCTTAGGACAGGGGGGCACTGAAGCTTTCTTT	CASSLGQGGTEAFF
TRBD2	TRBJ2-1	many	TRBV20-1	TGCAGTGCTAGAGTCAAGAGCGGGAGGTGGAATGAGCAGTTCTTC	CSARVKSGRWNEQFF
TRBD1	TRBJ2-7	NA	TRBV20-1	TGCAGTGCTAGGTCGGGACAGGACTACGAGCAGTATTTC	CSARSGQDYEQYF
NA	TRBJ2-4	many	TRBV19	TGTGCCAGTAGTCCCCTTCCAGGGGCGACCAAAAACATTCAGTACTTC	CASSPLPGATKNIQYF
TRBD2	TRBJ2-1	many	TRBV20-1	TGCAGTGCTCGGGCTCTAGCGGACAATGAGCAGTTCTTC	CSARALADNEQFF
TRBD2	TRBJ2-3	many	TRBV11-1	TGTGCCAGCAGGTCGACTAGCGGGAGGACAGATACGCAGTATTTT	CASRSTSGRTDTQYF
TRBD1	TRBJ2-2	NA	TRBV6-4	TGTGCCAGCATTCCCGGGACAGGGGCCGGGGAGCTGTTTTTC	CASIPGTGAGELFF
TRBD2	TRBJ2-3	many	TRBV5-5	TGTGCCAGCAGCTTGGGACTAGCGGTCGCGGGGGATACGCAGTATTTT	CASSLGLAVAGDTQYF
NA	TRBJ1-4	few	TRBV28	TGTGCCAGCAGCGCCCCTGCGAATGAAAAACTGTTTTTT	CASSAPANEKLFF
TRBD1	TRBJ1-2	many	TRBV7-2	TGTGCCAGCAGCTTGGGTCGACAGGGCTCATATGGCTACACCTTC	CASSLGRQGSYGYTF
NA	TRBJ2-7	few	TRBV6-1	TGTGCCAGCAAGGCCCCAGTTAACGAGCAGTACTTC	CASKAPVNEQYF
TRBD2	TRBJ2-1	many	TRBV6-4	TGTGCCAGCAGTGACGGGGATGCGGGGGACGAGCAGTTCTTC	CASSDGDAGDEQFF
TRBD1	TRBJ2-7	many	TRBV6-1	TGTGCCAGCAGCCCCCCGGGACAGGGGATCTACGAGCAGTACTTC	CASSPPGQGIYEQYF
TRBD2	TRBJ2-1	medium-sized	TRBV6-1	TGTGCCAGCAGTGATACGTTAGCGGGAGGCATTTACAATGAGCAGTTCTTC	CASSDTLAGGIYNEQFF
TRBD1	TRBJ1-6	NA	TRBV6-1	TGTGCCAGCAGTACCAGCCGGGACAGCCAATCTCCCCTCCACTTT	CASSTSRDSQSPLHF
NA	TRBJ1-6	NA	TRBV2	TGTGCCAGCAGTGTACAGGGTATCTTTAGGGGTTCACCCCTCCACTTT	CASSVQGIFRGSPLHF